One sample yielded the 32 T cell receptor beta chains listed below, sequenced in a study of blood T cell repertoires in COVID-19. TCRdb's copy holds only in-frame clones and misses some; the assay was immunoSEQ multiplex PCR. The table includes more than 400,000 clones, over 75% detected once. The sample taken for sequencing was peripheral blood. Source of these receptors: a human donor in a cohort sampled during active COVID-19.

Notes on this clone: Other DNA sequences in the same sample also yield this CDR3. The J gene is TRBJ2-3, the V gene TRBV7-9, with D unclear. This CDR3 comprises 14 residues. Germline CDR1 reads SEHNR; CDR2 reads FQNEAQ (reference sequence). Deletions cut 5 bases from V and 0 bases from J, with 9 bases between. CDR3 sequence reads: CASSPLSSTDTQYF. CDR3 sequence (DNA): TGTGCCAGCAGCCCCCTGAGTAGCACAGATACGCAGTATTTT.

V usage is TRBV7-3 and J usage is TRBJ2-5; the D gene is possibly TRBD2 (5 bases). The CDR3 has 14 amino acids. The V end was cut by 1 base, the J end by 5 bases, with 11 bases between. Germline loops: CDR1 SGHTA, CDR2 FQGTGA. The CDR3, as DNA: TGTGCCAGCAGCTTAAACGGGATTTCCGAGACCCAGTACTTC. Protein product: CASSLNGISETQYF.

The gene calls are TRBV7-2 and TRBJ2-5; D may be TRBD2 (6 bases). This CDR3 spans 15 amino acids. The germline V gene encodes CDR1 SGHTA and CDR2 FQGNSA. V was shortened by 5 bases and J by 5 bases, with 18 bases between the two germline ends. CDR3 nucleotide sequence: TGTGCCAGCAGCCCCAGGGCGGGGTCACAGGAGACCCAGTACTTC. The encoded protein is CASSPRAGSQETQYF.

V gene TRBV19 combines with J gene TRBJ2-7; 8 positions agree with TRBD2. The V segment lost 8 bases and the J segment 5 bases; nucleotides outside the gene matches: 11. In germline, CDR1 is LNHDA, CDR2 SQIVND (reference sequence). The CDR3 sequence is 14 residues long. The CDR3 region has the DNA TGTGCCAGTTCCCCCGGGAGGGAGCTCCACGAGCAGTACTTC. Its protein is CASSPGRELHEQYF. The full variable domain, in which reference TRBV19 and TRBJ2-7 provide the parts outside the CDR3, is DGGITQSPKYLFRKEGQNVTLSCEQNLNHDAMYWYRQDPGQGLRLIYYSQIVNDFQKGDIAEGYSVSREKKESFPLTVTSAQKNPTAFYLCASSPGRELHEQYFGPGTRLTVT.

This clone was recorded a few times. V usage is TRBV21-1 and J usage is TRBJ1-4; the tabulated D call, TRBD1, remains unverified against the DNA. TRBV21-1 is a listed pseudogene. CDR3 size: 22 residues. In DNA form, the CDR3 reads TGTGCCAGCAGCCCCCTAAGGACAGGAGCCCCTCCCGCTATCTCGCTGGGTGAAAAACTGTTTTTT. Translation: CASSPLRTGAPPAISLGEKLFF.

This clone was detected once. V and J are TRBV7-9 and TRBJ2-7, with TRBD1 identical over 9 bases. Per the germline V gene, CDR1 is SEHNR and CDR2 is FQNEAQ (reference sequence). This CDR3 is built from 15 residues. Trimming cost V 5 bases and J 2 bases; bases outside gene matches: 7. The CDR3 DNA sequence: TGTGCCAGCAGCCCCGACAGGGGGGGAACCTACGAGCAGTACTTC. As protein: CASSPDRGGTYEQYF. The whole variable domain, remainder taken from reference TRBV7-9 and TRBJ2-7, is DTGVSQNPRHKITKRGQNVTFRCDPISEHNRLYWYRQTLGQGPEFLTYFQNEAQLEKSRLLSDRFSAERPKGSFSTLEIQRTEQGDSAMYLCASSPDRGGTYEQYFGPGTRLTVT.

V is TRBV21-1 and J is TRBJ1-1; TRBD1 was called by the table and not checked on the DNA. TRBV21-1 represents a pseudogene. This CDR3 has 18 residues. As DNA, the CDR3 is TGTGCCAGCAGCAAAAAGCGGAGACAGGGGGCGGGGAACACTGAAGCTTTCTTT. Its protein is CASSKKRRQGAGNTEAFF.

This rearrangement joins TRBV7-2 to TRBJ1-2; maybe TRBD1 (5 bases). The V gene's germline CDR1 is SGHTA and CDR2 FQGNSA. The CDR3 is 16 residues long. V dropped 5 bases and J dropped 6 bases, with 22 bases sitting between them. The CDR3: CASSPHPRQGGNGYTF. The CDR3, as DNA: TGTGCCAGCAGCCCCCATCCCCGCCAGGGAGGAAATGGCTACACCTTC.

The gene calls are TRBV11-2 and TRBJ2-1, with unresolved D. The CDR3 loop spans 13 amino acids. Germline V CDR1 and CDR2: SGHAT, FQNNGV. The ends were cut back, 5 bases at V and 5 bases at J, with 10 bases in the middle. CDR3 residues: CASSPRSNNEQFF. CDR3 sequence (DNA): TGTGCCAGCAGCCCCCGGTCCAACAATGAGCAGTTCTTC.

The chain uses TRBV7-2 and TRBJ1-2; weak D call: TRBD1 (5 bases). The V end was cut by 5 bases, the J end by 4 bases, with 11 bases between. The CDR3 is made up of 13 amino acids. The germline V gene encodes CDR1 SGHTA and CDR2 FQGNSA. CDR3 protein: CASSLQGSYGYTF. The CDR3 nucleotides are TGTGCCAGCAGCCTTCAGGGTTCCTATGGCTACACCTTC.

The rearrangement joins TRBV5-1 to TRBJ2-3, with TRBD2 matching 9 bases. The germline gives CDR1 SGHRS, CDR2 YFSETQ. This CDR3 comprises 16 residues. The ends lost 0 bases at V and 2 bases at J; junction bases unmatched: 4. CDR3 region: CASSLGAGGVTDTQYF. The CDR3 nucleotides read TGCGCCAGCAGCTTGGGGGCGGGAGGGGTCACAGATACGCAGTATTTT.

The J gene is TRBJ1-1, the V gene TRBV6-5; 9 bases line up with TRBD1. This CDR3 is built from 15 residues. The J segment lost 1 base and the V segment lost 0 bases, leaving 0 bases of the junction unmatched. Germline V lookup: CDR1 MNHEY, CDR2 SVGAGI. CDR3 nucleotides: TGTGCCAGCAGTTACTCGGGACAGGGGAACACTGAAGCTTTCTTT. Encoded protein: CASSYSGQGNTEAFF.

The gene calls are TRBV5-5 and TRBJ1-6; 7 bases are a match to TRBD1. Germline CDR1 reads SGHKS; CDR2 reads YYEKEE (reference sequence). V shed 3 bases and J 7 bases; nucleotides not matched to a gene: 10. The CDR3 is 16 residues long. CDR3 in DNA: TGTGCCAGCAGCTGGACAGGCGTGGGGTCCAATTCACCCCTCCACTTT. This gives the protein CASSWTGVGSNSPLHF.

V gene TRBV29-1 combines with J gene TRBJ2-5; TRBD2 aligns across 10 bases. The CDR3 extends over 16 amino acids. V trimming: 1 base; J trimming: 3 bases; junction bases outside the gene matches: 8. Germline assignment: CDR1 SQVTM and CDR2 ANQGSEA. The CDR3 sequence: CSVEGLASGGEETQYF. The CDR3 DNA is TGCAGCGTTGAAGGTTTAGCTAGCGGGGGAGAAGAGACCCAGTACTTC.

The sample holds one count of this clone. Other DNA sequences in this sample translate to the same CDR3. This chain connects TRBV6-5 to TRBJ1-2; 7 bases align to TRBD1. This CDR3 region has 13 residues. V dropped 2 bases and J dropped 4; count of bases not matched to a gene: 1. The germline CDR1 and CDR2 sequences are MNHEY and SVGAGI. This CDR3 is CASSYRQGYGYTF. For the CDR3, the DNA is TGTGCCAGCAGTTACCGACAGGGCTATGGCTACACCTTC.

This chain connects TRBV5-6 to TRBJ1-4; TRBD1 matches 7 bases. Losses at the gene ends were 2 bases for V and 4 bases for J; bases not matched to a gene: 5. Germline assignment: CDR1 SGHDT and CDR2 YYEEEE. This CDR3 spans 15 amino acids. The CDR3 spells CASSFLGTDNEKLFF. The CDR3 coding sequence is TGTGCCAGCAGCTTCTTAGGGACAGATAATGAAAAACTGTTTTTT.

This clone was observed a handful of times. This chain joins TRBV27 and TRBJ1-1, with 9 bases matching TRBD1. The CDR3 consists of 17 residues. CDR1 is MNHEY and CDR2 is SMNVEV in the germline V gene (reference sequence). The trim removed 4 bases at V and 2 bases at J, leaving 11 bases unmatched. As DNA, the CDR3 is TGTGCCAGCAGTTCCCACAGGGGGCGGTCGGATAACACTGAAGCTTTCTTT. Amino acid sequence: CASSSHRGRSDNTEAFF.

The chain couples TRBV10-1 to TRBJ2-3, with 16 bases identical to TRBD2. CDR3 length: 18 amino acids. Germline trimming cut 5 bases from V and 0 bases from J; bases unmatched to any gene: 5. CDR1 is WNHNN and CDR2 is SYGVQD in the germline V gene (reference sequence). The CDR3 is CASSRGTSGRASTDTQYF. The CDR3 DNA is TGCGCCAGCAGTCGGGGGACTAGCGGGAGGGCGAGCACAGATACGCAGTATTTT.

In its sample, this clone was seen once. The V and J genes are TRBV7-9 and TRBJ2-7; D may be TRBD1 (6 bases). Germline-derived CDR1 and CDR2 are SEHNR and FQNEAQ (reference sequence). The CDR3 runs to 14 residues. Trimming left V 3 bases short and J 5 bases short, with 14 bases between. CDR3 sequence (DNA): TGTGCCAGCAGCTTGTCAGGGGCCATCGACGAGCAGTACTTC. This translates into CASSLSGAIDEQYF.

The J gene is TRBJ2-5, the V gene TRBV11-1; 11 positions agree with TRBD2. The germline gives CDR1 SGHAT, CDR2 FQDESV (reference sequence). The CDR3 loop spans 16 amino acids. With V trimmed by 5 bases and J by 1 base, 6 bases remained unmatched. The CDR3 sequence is CASSPRLAGIQETQYF. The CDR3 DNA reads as TGTGCCAGCAGCCCAAGACTAGCGGGGATCCAAGAGACCCAGTACTTC.

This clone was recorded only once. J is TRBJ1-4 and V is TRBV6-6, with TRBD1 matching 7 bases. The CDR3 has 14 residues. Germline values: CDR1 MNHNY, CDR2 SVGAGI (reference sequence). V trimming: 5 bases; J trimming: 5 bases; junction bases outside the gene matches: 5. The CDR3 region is CASSIQGGNEKLFF. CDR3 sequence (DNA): TGTGCCAGCAGTATTCAGGGGGGAAATGAAAAACTGTTTTTT.

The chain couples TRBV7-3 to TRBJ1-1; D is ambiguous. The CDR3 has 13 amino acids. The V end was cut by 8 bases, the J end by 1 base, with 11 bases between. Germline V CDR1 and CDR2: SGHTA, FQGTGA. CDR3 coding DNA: TGTGCCAGCGGAGAAGGAGCGAACACTGAAGCTTTCTTT. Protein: CASGEGANTEAFF.

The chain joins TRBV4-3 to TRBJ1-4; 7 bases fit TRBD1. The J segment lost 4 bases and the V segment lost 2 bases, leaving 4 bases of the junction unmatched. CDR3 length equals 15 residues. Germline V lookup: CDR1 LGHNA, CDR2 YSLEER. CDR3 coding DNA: TGCGCCAGCAGCCAACCGGGACAGATTAATGAAAAACTGTTTTTT. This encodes CASSQPGQINEKLFF.

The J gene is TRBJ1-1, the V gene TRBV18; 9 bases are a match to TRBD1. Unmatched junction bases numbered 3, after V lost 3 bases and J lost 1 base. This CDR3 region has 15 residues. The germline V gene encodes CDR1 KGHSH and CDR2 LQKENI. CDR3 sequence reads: CASSPGTGSNTEAFF. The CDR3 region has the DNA TGTGCCAGCTCACCGGGGACAGGGTCGAACACTGAAGCTTTCTTT.

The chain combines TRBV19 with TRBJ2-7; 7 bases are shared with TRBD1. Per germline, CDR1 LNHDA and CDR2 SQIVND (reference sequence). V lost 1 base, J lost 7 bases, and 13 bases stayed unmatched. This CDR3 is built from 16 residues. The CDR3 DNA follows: TGTGCCAGTAGTATAGGGTTCGGGACAGTACCGGAGGAGCAGTACTTC. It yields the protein CASSIGFGTVPEEQYF.

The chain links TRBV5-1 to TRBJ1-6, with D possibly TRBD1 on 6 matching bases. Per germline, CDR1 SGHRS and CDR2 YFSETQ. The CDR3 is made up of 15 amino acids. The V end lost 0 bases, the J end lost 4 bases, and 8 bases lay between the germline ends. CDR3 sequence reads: CASSLETGYNSPLHF. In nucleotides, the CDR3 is TGCGCCAGCAGCTTGGAAACAGGGTATAATTCACCCCTCCACTTT.

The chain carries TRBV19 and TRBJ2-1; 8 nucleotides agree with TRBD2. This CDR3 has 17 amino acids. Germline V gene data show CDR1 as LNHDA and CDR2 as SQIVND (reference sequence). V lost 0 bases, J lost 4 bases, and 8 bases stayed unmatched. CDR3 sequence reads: CASSIDLRTSRYNEQFF. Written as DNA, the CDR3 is TGTGCCAGTAGTATAGATCTGCGGACTAGCCGATACAATGAGCAGTTCTTC.

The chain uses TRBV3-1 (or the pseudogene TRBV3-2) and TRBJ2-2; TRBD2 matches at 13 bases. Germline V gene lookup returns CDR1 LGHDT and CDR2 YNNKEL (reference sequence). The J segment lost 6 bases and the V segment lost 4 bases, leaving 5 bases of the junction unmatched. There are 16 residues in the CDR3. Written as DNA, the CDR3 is TGTGCCAGCAGCCCATGGACTAGCGGGAGTCCCGGGGAGCTGTTTTTT. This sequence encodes CASSPWTSGSPGELFF.

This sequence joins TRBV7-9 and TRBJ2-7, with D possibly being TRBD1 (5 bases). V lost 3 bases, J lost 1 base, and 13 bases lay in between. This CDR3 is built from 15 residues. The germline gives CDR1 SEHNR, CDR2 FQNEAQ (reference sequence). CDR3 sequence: CASSFYQGTSYEQYF. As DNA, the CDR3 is TGTGCCAGCAGCTTTTATCAGGGAACTTCCTACGAGCAGTACTTC. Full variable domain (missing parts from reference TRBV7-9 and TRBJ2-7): DTGVSQNPRHKITKRGQNVTFRCDPISEHNRLYWYRQTLGQGPEFLTYFQNEAQLEKSRLLSDRFSAERPKGSFSTLEIQRTEQGDSAMYLCASSFYQGTSYEQYFGPGTRLTVT.

The CDR3: CASWGGVMNYGYTF. In DNA form, the CDR3 reads TGTGCCAGTTGGGGAGGAGTAATGAACTATGGCTACACCTTC. J is TRBJ1-2 and V is TRBV19; D is undetermined. The CDR3 extends over 14 amino acids. The germline V gene encodes CDR1 LNHDA and CDR2 SQIVND (reference sequence). V lost 8 bases and J lost 2, with 15 bases in between.

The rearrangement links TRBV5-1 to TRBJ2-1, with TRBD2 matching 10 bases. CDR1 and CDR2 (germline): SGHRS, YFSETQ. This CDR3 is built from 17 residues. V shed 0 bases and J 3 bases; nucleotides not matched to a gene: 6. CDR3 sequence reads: CASSLVPGLADYNEQFF. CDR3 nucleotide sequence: TGCGCCAGCAGCTTGGTCCCCGGACTAGCGGACTACAATGAGCAGTTCTTC.

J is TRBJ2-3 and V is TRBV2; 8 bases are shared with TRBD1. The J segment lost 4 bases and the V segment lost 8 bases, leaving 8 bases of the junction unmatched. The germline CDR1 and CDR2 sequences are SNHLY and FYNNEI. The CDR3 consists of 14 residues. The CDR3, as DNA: TGTGCCAGCCGGAGACAGGGGTGGGCAGATACGCAGTATTTT. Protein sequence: CASRRQGWADTQYF.